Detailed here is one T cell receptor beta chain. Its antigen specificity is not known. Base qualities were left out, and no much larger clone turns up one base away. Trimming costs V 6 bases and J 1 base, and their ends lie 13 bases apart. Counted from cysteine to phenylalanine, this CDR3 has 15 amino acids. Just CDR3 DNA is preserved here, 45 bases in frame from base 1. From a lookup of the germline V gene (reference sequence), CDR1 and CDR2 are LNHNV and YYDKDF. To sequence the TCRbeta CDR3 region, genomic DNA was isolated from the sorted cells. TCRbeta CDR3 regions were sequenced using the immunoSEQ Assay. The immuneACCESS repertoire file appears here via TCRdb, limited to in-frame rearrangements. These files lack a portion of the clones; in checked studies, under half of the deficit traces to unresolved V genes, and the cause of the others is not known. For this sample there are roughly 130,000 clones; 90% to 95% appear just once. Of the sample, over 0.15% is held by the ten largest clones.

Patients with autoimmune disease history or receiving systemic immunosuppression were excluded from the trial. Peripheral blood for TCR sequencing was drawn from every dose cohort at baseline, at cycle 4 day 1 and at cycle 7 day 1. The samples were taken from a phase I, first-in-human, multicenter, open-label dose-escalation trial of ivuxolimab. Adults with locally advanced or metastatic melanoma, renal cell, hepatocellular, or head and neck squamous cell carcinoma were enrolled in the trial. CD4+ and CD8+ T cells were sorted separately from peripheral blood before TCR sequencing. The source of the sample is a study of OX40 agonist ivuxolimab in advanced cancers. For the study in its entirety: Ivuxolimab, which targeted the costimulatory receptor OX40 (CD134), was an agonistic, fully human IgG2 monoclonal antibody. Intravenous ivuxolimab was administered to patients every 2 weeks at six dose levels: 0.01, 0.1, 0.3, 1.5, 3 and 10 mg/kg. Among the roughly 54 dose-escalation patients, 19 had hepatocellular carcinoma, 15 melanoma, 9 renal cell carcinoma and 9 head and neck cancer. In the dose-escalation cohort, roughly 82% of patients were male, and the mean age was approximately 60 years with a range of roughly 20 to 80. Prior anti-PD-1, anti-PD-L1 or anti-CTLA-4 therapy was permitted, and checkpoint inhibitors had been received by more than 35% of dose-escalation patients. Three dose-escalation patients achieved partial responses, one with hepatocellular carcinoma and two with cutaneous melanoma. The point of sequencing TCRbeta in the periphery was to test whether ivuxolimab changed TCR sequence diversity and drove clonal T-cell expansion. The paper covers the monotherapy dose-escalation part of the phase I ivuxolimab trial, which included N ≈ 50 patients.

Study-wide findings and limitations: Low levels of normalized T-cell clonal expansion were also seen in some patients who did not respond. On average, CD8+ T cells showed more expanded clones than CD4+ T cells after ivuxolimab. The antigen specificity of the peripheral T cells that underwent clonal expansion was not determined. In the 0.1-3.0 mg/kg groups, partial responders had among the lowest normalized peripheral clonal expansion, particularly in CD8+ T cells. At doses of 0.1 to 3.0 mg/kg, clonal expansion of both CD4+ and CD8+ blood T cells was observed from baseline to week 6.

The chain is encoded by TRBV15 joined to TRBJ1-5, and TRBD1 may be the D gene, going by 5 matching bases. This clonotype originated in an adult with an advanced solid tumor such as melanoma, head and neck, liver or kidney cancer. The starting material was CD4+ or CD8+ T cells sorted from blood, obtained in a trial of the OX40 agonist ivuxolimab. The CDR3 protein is CATSGGGSSNQPQHF. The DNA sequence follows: TGTGCCACCAGTGGGGGGGGGTCGAGCAATCAGCCCCAGCATTTT. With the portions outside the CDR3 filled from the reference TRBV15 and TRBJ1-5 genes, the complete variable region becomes DAMVIQNPRYQVTQFGKPVTLSCSQTLNHNVMYWYQQKSSQAPKLLFHYYDKDFNNEADTPDNFQSRRPNTSFCFLDIRSPGLGDTAMYLCATSGGGSSNQPQHFGDGTRLSIL.